These T cell receptor beta chains were read from a single sample in a study of blood T cell repertoires in COVID-19. TCRdb keeps only in-frame clones here, not all; method: immunoSEQ multiplex PCR. The sample gives 200,000 to 250,000 clones, 85% to 90% of which show up once; approximately 6% is in the top ten. The sample taken for sequencing was peripheral blood. The source is a man older than 75 with acute or convalescent COVID-19. CDR3s include the opening cysteine and the closing phenylalanine or tryptophan. The D gene is left open where the match is weak. The size of a clone is reported for some rows only, either as once, few or many, or as a class for expanded clones.

j_gene,abundance,d_gene,v_gene,CDR3aa,CDR3nt
TRBJ1-1,once,NA,TRBV19,CASSIGHILNTEAFF,TGTGCCAGTAGTATAGGGCACATACTGAACACTGAAGCTTTCTTT
TRBJ1-1,few,NA,TRBV7-2,CASSLAWTANTEAFF,TGTGCCAGCAGCTTAGCTTGGACAGCGAACACTGAAGCTTTCTTT
TRBJ2-7,NA,TRBD2,TRBV27,CASPSGRAGSYEQYF,TGTGCCAGCCCCTCCGGGAGGGCCGGATCCTACGAGCAGTACTTC
TRBJ2-7,once,TRBD2,TRBV7-3,CASSYGLAGQYEQYF,TGTGCCAGCAGCTACGGACTAGCGGGCCAATACGAGCAGTACTTC
TRBJ2-4,NA,TRBD2,TRBV7-2,CASSLISRLAEVSKNIQYF,TGTGCCAGCAGCTTAATTTCCCGACTAGCGGAGGTATCCAAAAACATTCAGTACTTC
TRBJ2-3,NA,TRBD1,TRBV29-1,CSVDLGVLRPGQGPDTQYF,TGCAGCGTTGATCTCGGAGTTTTGAGGCCGGGACAGGGCCCAGATACGCAGTATTTT
TRBJ2-1,once,NA,TRBV4-1,CASSQWSNEQFF,TGCGCCAGCAGCCAATGGAGTAATGAGCAGTTCTTC
TRBJ1-6,NA,NA,TRBV14,CASSQDGQGRHSPLHF,TGTGCCAGCAGCCAAGATGGTCAGGGGCGCCATTCACCCCTCCACTTT
TRBJ1-1,NA,NA,TRBV4-1,CASSLRDRNTEAFF,TGCGCCAGCAGCCTCCGAGACAGGAACACTGAAGCTTTCTTT
TRBJ1-5,NA,NA,TRBV7-8,CASSLVQGRGQPQHF,TGTGCCAGCAGCTTGGTACAGGGACGGGGTCAGCCCCAGCATTTT
TRBJ2-7,NA,NA,TRBV9,CASSVGDTSIGYEQYF,TGTGCCAGCAGCGTAGGTGACACTAGCATAGGCTACGAGCAGTACTTC
TRBJ1-5,once,TRBD1,TRBV18,CASSAGTGALGLQHF,TGTGCCAGCTCAGCTGGGACAGGGGCTCTGGGACTCCAGCATTTT
TRBJ1-4,NA,NA,TRBV6-5,CASSLVKSNEKLFF,TGTGCCAGCAGTTTAGTTAAGTCTAATGAAAAACTGTTTTTT
TRBJ2-7,NA,TRBD1,TRBV27,CASSPKGTGPYEQYF,TGTGCCAGCAGTCCAAAAGGGACAGGGCCCTACGAGCAGTACTTC
TRBJ2-6,NA,NA,TRBV11-3,CASSLGGQGANVLTF,TGTGCCAGCAGCTTAGGGGGGCAAGGGGCCAACGTCCTGACTTTC
TRBJ2-3,NA,TRBD1,TRBV5-1,CASSLTVGTGTDTQYF,TGCGCCAGCAGCCTCACGGTCGGGACAGGGACGGATACGCAGTATTTT
TRBJ2-7,NA,NA,TRBV15,CATSRARQELLIHEQYF,TGTGCCACCAGCAGAGCCCGACAGGAGCTCTTAATCCACGAGCAGTACTTC
TRBJ2-3,once,TRBD2,TRBV3-1/TRBV3-2,CASSNLAGVRTDTQYF,TGTGCCAGCAGCAATCTAGCGGGAGTGCGAACAGATACGCAGTATTTT
TRBJ2-3,NA,NA,TRBV7-9,CASSRDTQYF,TGTGCCAGCAGTAGAGATACGCAGTATTTT
TRBJ2-1,NA,NA,TRBV5-4,CASSLERYNEQFF,TGTGCCAGCAGCTTGGAGCGGTACAATGAGCAGTTCTTC
TRBJ2-1,NA,TRBD1,TRBV5-1,CASEQTGGSLGEQFF,TGCGCCAGCGAACAGACAGGGGGCAGTTTGGGTGAGCAGTTCTTC
TRBJ2-7,NA,TRBD2,TRBV7-2,CASSTLGTGGIYEQYF,TGTGCCAGCAGCACCCTGGGGACGGGGGGGATCTACGAGCAGTACTTC
TRBJ2-1,once,NA,TRBV29-1,CSAGLYFF,TGCAGCGCCGGTCTGTACTTCTTC
TRBJ2-2,NA,TRBD1,TRBV12-5,CASGLSWQGANTGELFF,TGTGCTAGTGGTTTGTCCTGGCAGGGGGCGAACACCGGGGAGCTGTTTTTT
TRBJ1-1,NA,NA,TRBV15,CATSRGGGMNTEAFF,TGTGCCACCAGCAGAGGAGGCGGCATGAACACTGAAGCTTTCTTT
TRBJ1-4,NA,TRBD1,TRBV5-4,CASSPGQQNEKLFF,TGTGCCAGCAGCCCGGGACAGCAGAATGAAAAACTGTTTTTT
TRBJ2-1,NA,TRBD2,TRBV7-2,CASSRTSGSRDEQFF,TGTGCCAGCAGCCGGACTAGCGGGAGTCGTGATGAGCAGTTCTTC
TRBJ2-7,NA,NA,TRBV5-8,CASSPYYEQYF,TGTGCCAGCAGCCCCTACTACGAGCAGTACTTC
TRBJ1-2,NA,TRBD1,TRBV6-2/TRBV6-3,CASSDWTGSYGYTF,TGTGCCAGCAGTGACTGGACAGGTAGCTATGGCTACACCTTC
TRBJ2-6,NA,TRBD2,TRBV7-3,CASSPRLAGTSGANVLTF,TGTGCCAGCAGCCCGAGACTAGCGGGTACGTCTGGGGCCAACGTCCTGACTTTC
TRBJ1-4,NA,NA,TRBV11-2,CASSRQEREKLFF,TGTGCCAGCAGCAGACAGGAGAGGGAAAAACTGTTTTTT
TRBJ2-7,NA,TRBD1,TRBV7-9,CASSNLGTGNYEQYF,TGTGCCAGCAGCAATCTTGGGACAGGGAACTACGAGCAGTACTTC
TRBJ2-3,NA,TRBD2,TRBV7-2,CASSLRGGTSGRGGTQYF,TGTGCCAGCAGCCTTAGAGGCGGGACTAGCGGGAGGGGTGGTACGCAGTATTTT
TRBJ1-2,NA,TRBD1,TRBV11-2,CASSLVGQALLTF,TGTGCCAGCAGCTTGGTTGGACAGGCTTTACTAACCTTC
TRBJ2-1,NA,NA,TRBV29-1,CSAGTVSYNEQFF,TGCAGCGCCGGGACTGTTTCCTACAATGAGCAGTTCTTC
TRBJ1-6,NA,NA,TRBV14,CASSQDVRGNSPLHF,TGTGCCAGCAGCCAAGACGTCCGGGGGAATTCACCCCTCCACTTT
TRBJ2-3,once,TRBD2,TRBV7-9,CASSLEGLAGVDTQYF,TGTGCCAGCAGCTTAGAGGGGCTAGCGGGAGTGGATACGCAGTATTTT
TRBJ2-7,once,TRBD1,TRBV30,CAWTGQGGGEQYF,TGTGCCTGGACTGGACAGGGAGGAGGCGAGCAGTACTTC
TRBJ2-1,NA,TRBD2,TRBV6-5,CASWTSGRNEQFF,TGTGCCAGTTGGACTAGCGGGAGAAATGAGCAGTTCTTC
TRBJ2-2,NA,NA,TRBV6-5,CASREDRVLAGELFF,TGTGCCAGCAGGGAGGACAGAGTTCTAGCCGGGGAGCTGTTTTTT
TRBJ1-2,few,NA,TRBV3-1/TRBV3-2,CASSQGARNYGYTF,TGTGCCAGCAGCCAAGGGGCTCGGAACTATGGCTACACCTTC
TRBJ2-7,NA,NA,TRBV5-3,CARSWRQGGRFEQYF,TGTGCCAGAAGCTGGCGACAGGGAGGTAGGTTCGAGCAGTACTTC
TRBJ2-5,NA,TRBD2,TRBV30,CARAGWAGQETQYF,TGTGCCCGAGCGGGGTGGGCTGGGCAAGAGACCCAGTACTTC
TRBJ1-1,once,TRBD1,TRBV7-9,CASSSVQGAWITEAFF,TGTGCCAGCAGCTCAGTACAGGGGGCATGGATCACTGAAGCTTTCTTT
TRBJ2-2,NA,TRBD2,TRBV10-2,CASSDGLVSGELFF,TGCGCCAGCAGTGATGGACTAGTCTCCGGGGAGCTGTTTTTT
TRBJ1-2,few,NA,TRBV10-3,CAISESGQPANYGYTF,TGTGCCATCAGTGAGTCTGGACAGCCGGCTAACTATGGCTACACCTTC
TRBJ2-1,few,TRBD2,TRBV11-2,CASSEGLASYNEQFF,TGTGCCAGCAGTGAGGGACTAGCCTCCTACAATGAGCAGTTCTTC
TRBJ2-7,NA,NA,TRBV4-1,CASSQAAGQRYEQYF,TGCGCCAGCAGCCAAGCCGCGGGCCAACGCTACGAGCAGTACTTC
TRBJ1-6,NA,NA,TRBV6-5,CASSYREYNSPLHF,TGTGCCAGCAGTTACCGGGAATATAATTCACCCCTCCACTTT